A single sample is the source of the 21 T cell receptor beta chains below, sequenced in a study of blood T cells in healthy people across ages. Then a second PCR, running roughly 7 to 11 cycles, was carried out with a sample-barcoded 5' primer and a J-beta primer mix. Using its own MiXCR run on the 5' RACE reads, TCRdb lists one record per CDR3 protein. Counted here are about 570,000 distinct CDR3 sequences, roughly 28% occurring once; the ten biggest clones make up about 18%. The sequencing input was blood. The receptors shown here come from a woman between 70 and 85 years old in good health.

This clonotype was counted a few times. For the CDR3, the DNA is TGTGCCAGTAGTTCCCCCCGAGTTTCATCTAGGTCGAGCACCGGGGAGCTGTTTTTT. As protein: CASSSPRVSSRSSTGELFF. The chain recombines TRBV19 with TRBJ2-2, with D unclear. Trimming stripped 5 bases from V and 4 bases from J, with 26 bases between. The germline V gene encodes CDR1 LNHDA and CDR2 SQIVND (reference sequence). The CDR3 totals 19 residues.

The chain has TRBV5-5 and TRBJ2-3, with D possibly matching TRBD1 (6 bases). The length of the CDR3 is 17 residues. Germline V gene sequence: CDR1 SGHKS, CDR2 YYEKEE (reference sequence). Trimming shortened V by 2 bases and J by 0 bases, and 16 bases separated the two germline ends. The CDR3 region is CASSFRVRTESTDTQYF. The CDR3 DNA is TGTGCCAGCAGCTTTCGGGTTCGGACAGAAAGCACAGATACGCAGTATTTT.

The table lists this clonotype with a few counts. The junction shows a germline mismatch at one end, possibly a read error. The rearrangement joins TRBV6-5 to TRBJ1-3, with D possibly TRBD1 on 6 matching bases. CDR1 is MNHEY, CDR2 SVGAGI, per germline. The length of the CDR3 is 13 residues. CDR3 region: CASSYRDRNTIYF. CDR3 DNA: TGTGCCAGTAGTTACCGGGACAGAAACACCATATATTTT.

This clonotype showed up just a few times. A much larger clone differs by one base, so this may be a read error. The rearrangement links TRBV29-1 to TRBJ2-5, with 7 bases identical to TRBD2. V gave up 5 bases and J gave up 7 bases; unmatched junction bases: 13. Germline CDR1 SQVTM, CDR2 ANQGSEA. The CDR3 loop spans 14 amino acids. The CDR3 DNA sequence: TGCAGCGTTAGGGCTAGCTCGGGAGGCGTGACCCAGTACTTC. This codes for CSVRASSGGVTQYF. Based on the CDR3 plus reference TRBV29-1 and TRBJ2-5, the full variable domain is SAVISQKPSRDICQRGTSLTIQCQVDSQVTMMFWYRQQPGQSLTLIATANQGSEATYESGFVIDKFPISRPNLTFSTLTVSNMSPEDSSIYLCSVRASSGGVTQYFGPGTRLLVL.

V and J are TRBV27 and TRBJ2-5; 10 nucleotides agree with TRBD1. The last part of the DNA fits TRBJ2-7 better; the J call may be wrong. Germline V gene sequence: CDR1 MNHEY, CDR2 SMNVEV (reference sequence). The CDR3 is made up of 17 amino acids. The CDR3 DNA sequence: TGTGCCAGCAGTCAATCGGGACAGGGGTTATACTCCTACGAGCAGTACTTC. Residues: CASSQSGQGLYSYEQYF.

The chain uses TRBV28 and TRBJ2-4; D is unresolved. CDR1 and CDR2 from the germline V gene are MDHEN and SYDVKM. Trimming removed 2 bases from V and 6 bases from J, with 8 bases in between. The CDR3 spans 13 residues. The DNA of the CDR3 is TGTGCCAGCAGTTTAATCTTTATAAACATTCAGTACTTC. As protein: CASSLIFINIQYF. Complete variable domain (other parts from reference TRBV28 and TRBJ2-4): DVKVTQSSRYLVKRTGEKVFLECVQDMDHENMFWYRQDPGLGLRLIYFSYDVKMKEKGDIPEGYSVSREKKERFSLILESASTNQTSMYLCASSLIFINIQYFGAGTRLSVL.

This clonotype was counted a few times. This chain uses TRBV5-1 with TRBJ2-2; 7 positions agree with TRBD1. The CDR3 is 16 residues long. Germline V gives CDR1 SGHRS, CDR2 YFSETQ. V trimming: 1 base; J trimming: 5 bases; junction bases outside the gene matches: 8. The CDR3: CASSLSTGVWTGELFF. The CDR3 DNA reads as TGCGCCAGCAGCTTGAGTACAGGGGTTTGGACCGGGGAGCTGTTTTTT.

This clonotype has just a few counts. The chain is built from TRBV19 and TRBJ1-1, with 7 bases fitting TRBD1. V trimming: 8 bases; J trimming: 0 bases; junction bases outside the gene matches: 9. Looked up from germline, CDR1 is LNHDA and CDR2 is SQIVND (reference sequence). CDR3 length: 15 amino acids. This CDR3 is CASRRGGGVNTEAFF. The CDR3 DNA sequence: TGTGCCAGTCGCAGGGGGGGCGGGGTGAACACTGAAGCTTTCTTT.

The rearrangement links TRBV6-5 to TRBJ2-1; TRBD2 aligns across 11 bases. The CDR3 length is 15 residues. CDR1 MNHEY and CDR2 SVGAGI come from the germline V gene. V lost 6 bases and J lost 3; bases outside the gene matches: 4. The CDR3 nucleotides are TGTGCCAGCAGATTAGCGGGGGGGGTCTACAATGAGCAGTTCTTC. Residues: CASRLAGGVYNEQFF.

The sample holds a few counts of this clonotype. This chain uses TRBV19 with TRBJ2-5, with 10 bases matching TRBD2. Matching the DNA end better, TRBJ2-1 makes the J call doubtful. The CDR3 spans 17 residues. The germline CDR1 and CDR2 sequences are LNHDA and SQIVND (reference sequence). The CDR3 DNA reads TGTGCCAGTAGTATAGGGGCAGCGGGGGGGCCTAGGAATGAGCAGTTCTTC. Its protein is CASSIGAAGGPRNEQFF.

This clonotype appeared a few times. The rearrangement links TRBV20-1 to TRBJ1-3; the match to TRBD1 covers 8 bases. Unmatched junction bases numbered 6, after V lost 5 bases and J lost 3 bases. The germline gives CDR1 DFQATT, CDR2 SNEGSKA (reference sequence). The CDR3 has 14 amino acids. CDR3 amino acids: CSAPGGTGGNTIYF. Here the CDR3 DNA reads TGCAGTGCTCCAGGGGGCACGGGTGGAAACACCATATATTTT.

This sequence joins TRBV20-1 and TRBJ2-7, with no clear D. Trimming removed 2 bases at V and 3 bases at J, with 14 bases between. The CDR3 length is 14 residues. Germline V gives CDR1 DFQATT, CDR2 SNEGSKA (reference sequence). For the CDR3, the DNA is TGCAGTGCTAGATCCACTCTCGACTTCTACGAGCAGTACTTC. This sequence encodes CSARSTLDFYEQYF.

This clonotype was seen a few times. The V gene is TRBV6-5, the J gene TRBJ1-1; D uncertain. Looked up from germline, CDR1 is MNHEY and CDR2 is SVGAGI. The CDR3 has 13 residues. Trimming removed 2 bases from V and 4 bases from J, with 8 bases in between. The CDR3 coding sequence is TGTGCCAGCAGTTACGGGTGGGGCACTGAAGCTTTCTTT. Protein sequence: CASSYGWGTEAFF.

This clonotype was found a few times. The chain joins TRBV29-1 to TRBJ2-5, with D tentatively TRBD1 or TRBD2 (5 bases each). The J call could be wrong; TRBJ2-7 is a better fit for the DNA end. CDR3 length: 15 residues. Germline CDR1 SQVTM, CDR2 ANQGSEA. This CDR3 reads CSASGASTVEGEQYF. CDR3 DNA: TGCAGCGCATCTGGGGCCTCGACTGTTGAGGGCGAGCAGTACTTC.

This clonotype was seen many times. The CDR3 coding sequence is TGTGCCAGCAGCTTAGTCAGCTCCTATAATTCACCCCTCCACTTT. Translating gives CASSLVSSYNSPLHF. The rearrangement uses TRBV7-2 and TRBJ1-6; unclear D gene. This CDR3 is built from 15 residues. Germline V gives CDR1 SGHTA, CDR2 FQGNSA. With 1 base removed from V and 0 bases from J, the gap between germline ends came to 4 bases. The variable domain in full, with the rest retrieved from reference TRBV7-2 and TRBJ1-6, is GAGVSQSPSNKVTEKGKDVELRCDPISGHTALYWYRQSLGQGLEFLIYFQGNSAPDKSGLPSDRFSAERTGGSVSTLTIQRTQQEDSAVYLCASSLVSSYNSPLHFGNGTRLTVT.

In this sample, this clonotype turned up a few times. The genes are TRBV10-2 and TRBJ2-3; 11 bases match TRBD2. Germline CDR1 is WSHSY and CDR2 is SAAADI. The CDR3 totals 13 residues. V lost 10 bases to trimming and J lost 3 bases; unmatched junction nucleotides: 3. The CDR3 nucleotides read TGCGCCACCAGGACTAGCGGGACAGATACGCAGTATTTT. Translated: CATRTSGTDTQYF.

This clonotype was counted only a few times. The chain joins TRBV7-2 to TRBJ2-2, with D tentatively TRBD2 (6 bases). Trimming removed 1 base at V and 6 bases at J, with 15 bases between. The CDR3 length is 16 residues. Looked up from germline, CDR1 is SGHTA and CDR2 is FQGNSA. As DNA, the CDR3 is TGTGCCAGCAGCTTAGGATCGGACTACCTGGCCGGGGAGCTGTTTTTT. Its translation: CASSLGSDYLAGELFF.

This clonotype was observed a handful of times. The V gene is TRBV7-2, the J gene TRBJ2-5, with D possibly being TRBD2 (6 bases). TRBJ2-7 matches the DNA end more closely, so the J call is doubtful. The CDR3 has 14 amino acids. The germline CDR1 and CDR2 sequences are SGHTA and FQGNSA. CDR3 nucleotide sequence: TGTGCCAGCAGCTCGGGACTCCTACCCTACGAGCAGTACTTC. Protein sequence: CASSSGLLPYEQYF.

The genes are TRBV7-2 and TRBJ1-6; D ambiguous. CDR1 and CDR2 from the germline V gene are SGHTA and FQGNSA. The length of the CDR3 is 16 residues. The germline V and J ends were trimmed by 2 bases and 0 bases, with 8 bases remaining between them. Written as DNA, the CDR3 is TGTGCCAGCAGCTTATTTAGGGTCTCCTATAATTCACCCCTCCACTTT. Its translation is CASSLFRVSYNSPLHF. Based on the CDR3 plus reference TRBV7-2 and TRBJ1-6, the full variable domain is GAGVSQSPSNKVTEKGKDVELRCDPISGHTALYWYRQSLGQGLEFLIYFQGNSAPDKSGLPSDRFSAERTGGSVSTLTIQRTQQEDSAVYLCASSLFRVSYNSPLHFGNGTRLTVT.

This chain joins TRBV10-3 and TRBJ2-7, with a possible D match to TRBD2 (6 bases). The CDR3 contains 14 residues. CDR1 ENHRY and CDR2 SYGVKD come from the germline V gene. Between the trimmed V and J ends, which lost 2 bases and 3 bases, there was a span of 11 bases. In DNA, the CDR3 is TGTGCCATCAGTGAGCCGGGGGATCTCTACGAGCAGTACTTC. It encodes CAISEPGDLYEQYF.

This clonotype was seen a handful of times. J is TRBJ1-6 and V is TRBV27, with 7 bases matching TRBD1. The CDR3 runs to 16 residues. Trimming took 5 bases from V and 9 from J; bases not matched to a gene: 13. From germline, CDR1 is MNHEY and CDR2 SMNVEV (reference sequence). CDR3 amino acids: CASSPHRDSLGSPLHF. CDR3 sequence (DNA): TGTGCCAGCAGTCCTCATCGGGACAGTTTGGGTTCACCCCTCCACTTT.